The 30 T cell receptor beta chains below were found in one sample sequenced in a study of identifying expanded T cells in peripheral blood. TCRdb's copy holds only in-frame clones and misses some; the assay was immunoSEQ multiplex PCR. The sample shows 75,000 to 95,000 clones, about 88% of them seen only once. Material: blood. The receptors shown here come from a person aged 18 to 69 in good health.

The chain links TRBV5-5 to TRBJ1-6; no clear D. Germline-derived CDR1 and CDR2 are SGHKS and YYEKEE (reference sequence). The CDR3 covers 15 residues. The germline V and J ends were trimmed by 0 bases and 6 bases, with 10 bases remaining between them. The CDR3 region is CASSLVGGGNSPLHF. The CDR3 DNA reads as TGTGCCAGCAGCTTGGTAGGTGGAGGTAATTCACCCCTCCACTTT.

The chain uses TRBV30 and TRBJ1-5, with 7 bases aligning to TRBD1. After removal of 0 bases from V and 4 bases from J, the junction contained 18 bases not matched to a gene. Germline CDR1 and CDR2: GTSNPN and SVGIG (reference sequence). This CDR3 is 19 amino acids long. The CDR3 here is CAWSVQKGARGIRNQPQHF. DNA of the CDR3: TGTGCCTGGAGTGTACAAAAGGGGGCGCGAGGTATTAGGAATCAGCCCCAGCATTTT.

This clone has a single count. The chain couples TRBV7-2 to TRBJ1-3; D perhaps matches TRBD1 (5 bases). Germline V lookup: CDR1 SGHTA, CDR2 FQGNSA. Trimming took 5 bases from V and 1 from J, leaving 18 bases between them. The CDR3 sequence is 17 residues long. The CDR3 DNA sequence: TGTGCCAGCAGCCTTAGGCGGGGGAGGATGTCTGGAAACACCATATATTTT. The encoded protein is CASSLRRGRMSGNTIYF.

The chain couples TRBV18 to TRBJ1-1; 7 bases agree with TRBD1. J lost 4 bases, V lost 6 bases, and 11 bases had no gene match. The germline gives CDR1 KGHSH, CDR2 LQKENI. This CDR3 comprises 15 residues. The CDR3 sequence is CASSPRGGVGTEAFF. The CDR3 nucleotides read TGTGCCAGCTCCCCCCGAGGGGGCGTGGGCACTGAAGCTTTCTTT. The full variable domain, in which reference TRBV18 and TRBJ1-1 provide the parts outside the CDR3, is NAGVMQNPRHLVRRRGQEARLRCSPMKGHSHVYWYRQLPEEGLKFMVYLQKENIIDESGMPKERFSAEFPKEGPSILRIQQVVRGDSAAYFCASSPRGGVGTEAFFGQGTRLTVV.

The chain links TRBV19 to TRBJ2-3; 10 nucleotides agree with TRBD2. Germline V gives CDR1 LNHDA, CDR2 SQIVND (reference sequence). Trimming took 4 bases from V and 6 from J; bases not matched to a gene: 7. This CDR3 spans 15 amino acids. This chain's CDR3 is CASSSSSGGLDTQYF. DNA for the CDR3: TGTGCCAGTAGTAGTTCTAGCGGGGGTCTGGATACGCAGTATTTT.

This clone appeared a single time. The chain is built from TRBV9 and TRBJ1-6; D not certain. CDR3 length: 15 residues. V lost 3 bases and J 8 bases, leaving 15 bases between the germline ends. CDR1 SGDLS and CDR2 YYNGEE come from the germline V gene. DNA for the CDR3: TGTGCCAGCAGCGAAGGAGTGGGTTCGGATTCACCCCTCCACTTT. Protein sequence: CASSEGVGSDSPLHF.

CDR3 DNA: TGTGCCAGCAGCTTGAGAGGGATCGACACCGGGGAGCTGTTTTTT. Protein: CASSLRGIDTGELFF. This sequence joins TRBV7-2 and TRBJ2-2, with a weak D call TRBD2 (5 bases). This CDR3 region has 15 residues. Germline loops: CDR1 SGHTA, CDR2 FQGNSA. Trimming shortened V by 3 bases and J by 3 bases, and 11 bases separated the two germline ends. Variable domain in full (rest from reference TRBV7-2 and TRBJ2-2): GAGVSQSPSNKVTEKGKDVELRCDPISGHTALYWYRQSLGQGLEFLIYFQGNSAPDKSGLPSDRFSAERTGGSVSTLTIQRTQQEDSAVYLCASSLRGIDTGELFFGEGSRLTVL.

The chain carries TRBV7-2 and TRBJ1-5, with D possibly TRBD1 on 5 matching bases. Germline V lookup: CDR1 SGHTA, CDR2 FQGNSA. Trimming pared 0 bases from V and 7 bases from J, leaving 19 bases between. The CDR3 contains 17 residues. CDR3 residues: CASSLARGRTNGQPQHF. The DNA of the CDR3 is TGTGCCAGCAGCTTAGCTAGGGGTCGGACGAATGGGCAGCCCCAGCATTTT. The full variable domain, in which reference TRBV7-2 and TRBJ1-5 provide the parts outside the CDR3, is GAGVSQSPSNKVTEKGKDVELRCDPISGHTALYWYRQSLGQGLEFLIYFQGNSAPDKSGLPSDRFSAERTGGSVSTLTIQRTQQEDSAVYLCASSLARGRTNGQPQHFGDGTRLSIL.

The chain links TRBV6-6 to TRBJ2-1; D is perhaps TRBD1 (7 bases). The CDR3 spans 16 residues. Germline V gene lookup returns CDR1 MNHNY and CDR2 SVGAGI (reference sequence). The V gene lost 7 bases and the J gene lost 7 bases, with 23 bases spanning the gap. The CDR3 loop is CASTRSGGGDVNEQFF. CDR3 nucleotides: TGTGCCAGCACTAGGTCTGGAGGGGGCGATGTTAATGAGCAGTTCTTC.

The V and J genes are TRBV6-6 and TRBJ1-5; the D gene is possibly TRBD1 (6 bases). The germline CDR1 and CDR2 sequences are MNHNY and SVGAGI (reference sequence). Trimming left V 6 bases short and J 4 bases short, with 16 bases between. This CDR3 spans 15 amino acids. CDR3 loop: CASSHGGGGNQPQHF. The CDR3 DNA is TGTGCCAGCAGCCATGGAGGGGGTGGAAATCAGCCCCAGCATTTT.

V and J are TRBV11-3 and TRBJ2-3, with D possibly being TRBD2 (6 bases). The V gene's germline CDR1 is SGHNT and CDR2 YENEEA. This CDR3 has 14 amino acids. The ends were cut back, 5 bases at V and 4 bases at J, with 13 bases in the middle. The CDR3 region has the DNA TGTGCCAGCAGCGATCGGACTACTGCAGATACGCAGTATTTT. It translates to CASSDRTTADTQYF.

This clone was observed a few times. The rearrangement links TRBV5-1 to TRBJ1-2; 9 bases map to TRBD1. This CDR3 comprises 13 residues. V shed 4 bases and J 5 bases; nucleotides not matched to a gene: 3. Germline values: CDR1 SGHRS, CDR2 YFSETQ. CDR3 sequence reads: CASSIGTGYGYTF. The CDR3 coding sequence is TGCGCCAGCAGCATCGGGACAGGGTATGGCTACACCTTC.

The chain carries TRBV7-3 and TRBJ1-2; unclear D gene. Per germline, CDR1 SGHTA and CDR2 FQGTGA. This CDR3 is 12 amino acids long. The V end was cut by 6 bases, the J end by 4 bases, with 9 bases between. CDR3 sequence: CASSEAGYGYTF. CDR3 coding DNA: TGTGCCAGCAGTGAGGCGGGCTATGGCTACACCTTC.

The V gene is TRBV27, the J gene TRBJ1-4; D remains unclear. This CDR3 spans 14 amino acids. Trimming stripped 3 bases from V and 4 bases from J, with 9 bases between. Germline lookup yields CDR1 MNHEY and CDR2 SMNVEV (reference sequence). CDR3 sequence (DNA): TGTGCCAGCAGTTTTCGAGGTGATAATGAAAAACTGTTTTTT. It yields the protein CASSFRGDNEKLFF.

The gene calls are TRBV5-1 and TRBJ2-7, with TRBD1 matching over 7 bases. The CDR3 has 15 amino acids. Germline V lookup: CDR1 SGHRS, CDR2 YFSETQ. J was trimmed by 3 bases and V by 3 bases; bases with no gene match: 9. The DNA of the CDR3 is TGCGCCAGCAGCTATCAAACAGGGACAGTCTACGAGCAGTACTTC. This gives the protein CASSYQTGTVYEQYF.

The V and J genes are TRBV7-9 and TRBJ1-4; 7 bases align to TRBD1. Trimming at V came to 4 bases and at J to 3 bases, leaving 11 bases not matched to a gene. From germline, CDR1 is SEHNR and CDR2 FQNEAQ (reference sequence). The CDR3 sequence is 17 residues long. CDR3 DNA sequence: TGTGCCAGCAGCTCGCTAACTCAGGGGGTGGCTAATGAAAAACTGTTTTTT. Translation: CASSSLTQGVANEKLFF.

This clone has a single count. The CDR3 here is CASRETMNFYEQYF. In DNA, the CDR3 is TGTGCCAGCAGGGAGACTATGAACTTTTACGAGCAGTACTTC. The rearrangement uses TRBV2 and TRBJ2-7; weak D call: TRBD2 (5 bases). Germline CDR1 is SNHLY and CDR2 is FYNNEI. Trimming cost V 6 bases and J 4 bases, with 16 bases left between them. The CDR3 spans 14 residues.

This clone has a handful of counts. The chain couples TRBV2 to TRBJ1-2; 7 bases line up with TRBD1. Germline lookup yields CDR1 SNHLY and CDR2 FYNNEI. This CDR3 is built from 12 residues. V shed 5 bases, J shed 4 bases, and the junction held 1 base outside the gene matches. The CDR3 loop is CASSRDSYGYTF. The CDR3 coding sequence is TGTGCCAGCAGTCGGGACAGCTATGGCTACACCTTC.

V usage is TRBV19 and J usage is TRBJ1-1; tentative D call: TRBD1 (5 bases). The germline V gene has CDR1 LNHDA and CDR2 SQIVND (reference sequence). Trimming stripped 5 bases from V and 0 bases from J, with 16 bases between. This CDR3 has 16 amino acids. CDR3 sequence (DNA): TGTGCCAGTAGTCCCCGTGGGGCTTACATGAACACTGAAGCTTTCTTT. This encodes CASSPRGAYMNTEAFF.

The chain uses TRBV18 and TRBJ2-3; 8 nucleotides match TRBD1. With 3 bases clipped from V and 4 bases from J, the junction kept 9 bases outside the gene matches. This CDR3 region has 16 residues. CDR1 and CDR2 (germline): KGHSH, LQKENI. The CDR3 loop reads CASSPLGTGGADTQYF. The CDR3, as DNA: TGTGCCAGCTCACCTCTAGGGACAGGAGGCGCAGATACGCAGTATTTT.

The rearrangement links TRBV7-9 to TRBJ1-2; D is undetermined. V was clipped by 6 bases and J by 3 bases, with 11 bases between them. Germline-derived CDR1 and CDR2 are SEHNR and FQNEAQ (reference sequence). This CDR3 contains 13 residues. CDR3 in DNA: TGTGCCAGCAGTTTCAATTCCCACTATGGCTACACCTTC. Encoded protein: CASSFNSHYGYTF.

The chain links TRBV7-9 to TRBJ2-4, with a tentative D call TRBD2 (6 bases). Per the germline V gene, CDR1 is SEHNR and CDR2 is FQNEAQ (reference sequence). The CDR3 extends over 18 amino acids. With 5 bases removed from V and 0 bases from J, the gap between germline ends came to 20 bases. The CDR3 coding sequence is TGTGCCAGCAGCGACACAGGAGGGCCTGGTCTAGCCAAAAACATTCAGTACTTC. Its translation is CASSDTGGPGLAKNIQYF. Using reference TRBV7-9 and TRBJ2-4 for the parts outside the CDR3, the full variable domain is DTGVSQNPRHKITKRGQNVTFRCDPISEHNRLYWYRQTLGQGPEFLTYFQNEAQLEKSRLLSDRFSAERPKGSFSTLEIQRTEQGDSAMYLCASSDTGGPGLAKNIQYFGAGTRLSVL.

The chain combines TRBV4-1 with TRBJ2-3; D tentatively fits TRBD1 or TRBD2 (6 bases each). V was cut by 4 bases and J by 1 base, with 18 bases left in between. This CDR3 comprises 17 residues. Germline CDR1 is MGHRA and CDR2 is YSYEKL. CDR3 DNA sequence: TGCGCCAGCAGCCTCCGTCTCGGGGGCATTGGCACAGATACGCAGTATTTT. Translating gives CASSLRLGGIGTDTQYF.

The chain has TRBV19 and TRBJ2-7; the D gene is possibly TRBD1 (7 bases). This CDR3 region has 14 residues. The germline V gene has CDR1 LNHDA and CDR2 SQIVND (reference sequence). V was clipped by 4 bases and J by 7 bases, with 17 bases between them. The CDR3 DNA sequence: TGTGCCAGTAGTACGACAGGGTGGGGAGGAGAGCAGTACTTC. Amino acid sequence: CASSTTGWGGEQYF.

The CDR3 sequence: CSVVSARQNTEAFF. In DNA, the CDR3 is TGCAGCGTTGTGTCGGCGCGTCAGAACACTGAAGCTTTCTTT. The genes are TRBV29-1 and TRBJ1-1; D not certain. The germline V and J ends were trimmed by 4 bases and 1 base, with 13 bases remaining between them. This CDR3 has 14 residues. CDR1 SQVTM and CDR2 ANQGSEA come from the germline V gene.

This chain connects TRBV30 to TRBJ2-1; D perhaps matches TRBD1 (5 bases). The ends were cut back, 2 bases at V and 7 bases at J, with 6 bases in the middle. This CDR3 contains 11 residues. Germline V lookup: CDR1 GTSNPN, CDR2 SVGIG (reference sequence). In DNA form, the CDR3 reads TGTGCCTGGAGTCAGGGAAATGAGCAGTTCTTC. It encodes CAWSQGNEQFF.

A single count supports this clone. This sequence joins TRBV15 and TRBJ1-3; 11 bases are a match to TRBD1. CDR1 and CDR2 (germline): LNHNV, YYDKDF (reference sequence). With 5 bases clipped from V and 0 bases from J, the junction kept 6 bases outside the gene matches. The CDR3 sequence is 17 residues long. The DNA for the CDR3 is TGTGCCACCAGCGGGGACAGGGGGACGAACTCTGGAAACACCATATATTTT. Its protein is CATSGDRGTNSGNTIYF.

The count of this clone is one. The CDR3 DNA sequence: TGTGCCAGCAGTGACCGGGACAATGAAAAACTGTTTTTT. This sequence encodes CASSDRDNEKLFF. The chain employs TRBV6-5 and TRBJ1-4, with a tentative D call TRBD1 (5 bases). The ends were cut back, 5 bases at V and 5 bases at J, with 9 bases in the middle. This CDR3 region has 13 residues. CDR1 and CDR2 (germline): MNHEY, SVGAGI.

The chain carries TRBV6-5 and TRBJ1-4, with 7 bases matching TRBD1. The germline CDR1 and CDR2 sequences are MNHEY and SVGAGI. Germline trimming cut 10 bases from V and 3 bases from J; bases unmatched to any gene: 8. CDR3 length: 14 amino acids. DNA of the CDR3: TGTGCCACCAGGGAGGGGGCGTCTAATGAAAAACTGTTTTTT. Translation: CATREGASNEKLFF.

The genes are TRBV6-4 and TRBJ2-6; D is uncertain. Germline V gene lookup returns CDR1 MRHNA and CDR2 SNTAGT. CDR3 length: 15 amino acids. V was clipped by 1 base and J by 0 bases, with 4 bases between them. The CDR3 loop is CASSDWRSGANVLTF. Written as DNA, the CDR3 is TGTGCCAGCAGTGACTGGCGCTCTGGGGCCAACGTCCTGACTTTC.